The 17 T cell receptor beta chains listed next were all sequenced from one sample in a study of shared clonotypes between healthy human individuals. Clones were read by immunoSEQ multiplex PCR, and TCRdb kept only the in-frame ones, dropping some. Of some 350,000 clones listed, around 72% are singletons. Input material: memory CD4+ T cells sorted from blood. Specified subset: CD45RA-negative fraction. Every receptor here comes from a man aged 25 to 40 in good health.

The sample holds a few counts of this clone. J is TRBJ2-3 and V is TRBV14; D is unclear. This CDR3 comprises 16 residues. Germline CDR1 SGHDN, CDR2 FVKESK. V was shortened by 0 bases and J by 2 bases, with 12 bases between the two germline ends. The CDR3 here is CASSQDGPLTTDTQYF. CDR3 bases: TGTGCCAGCAGCCAAGACGGGCCATTAACCACAGATACGCAGTATTTT. The full variable domain, with the rest looked up from reference TRBV14 and TRBJ2-3, is EAGVTQFPSHSVIEKGQTVTLRCDPISGHDNLYWYRRVMGKEIKFLLHFVKESKQDESGMPNNRFLAERTGGTYSTLKVQPAELEDSGVYFCASSQDGPLTTDTQYFGPGTRLTVL.

V usage is TRBV5-1 and J usage is TRBJ2-7; D unresolved. This CDR3 comprises 12 residues. Germline CDR1 reads SGHRS; CDR2 reads YFSETQ. With 7 bases removed from V and 1 base from J, the gap between germline ends came to 9 bases. The CDR3 DNA sequence: TGCGCCAGCGGTTTTTCGTCCTACGAGCAGTACTTC. Translated: CASGFSSYEQYF. Variable domain in full (rest from reference TRBV5-1 and TRBJ2-7): KAGVTQTPRYLIKTRGQQVTLSCSPISGHRSVSWYQQTPGQGLQFLFEYFSETQRNKGNFPGRFSGRQFSNSRSEMNVSTLELGDSALYLCASGFSSYEQYFGPGTRLTVT.

This clone was picked up many times. The chain uses TRBV6-1 and TRBJ2-1; no firm D call. CDR1 and CDR2 from the germline V gene are MNHNS and SASEGT. Trimming took 0 bases from V and 4 from J, leaving 16 bases between them. This CDR3 has 17 residues. CDR3 bases: TGTGCCAGCAGTGAAGCGCTTTTTCGTAGTAGGTACAATGAGCAGTTCTTC. Protein product: CASSEALFRSRYNEQFF.

CDR3 in amino acids: CATTSGGGRGKPQHF. Written as DNA, the CDR3 is TGTGCCACCACCAGTGGGGGTGGGCGAGGGAAGCCCCAGCATTTT. The chain employs TRBV15 and TRBJ1-5; a weak D match, TRBD1 (5 bases). Trimming took 7 bases from V and 8 from J, leaving 21 bases between them. Germline V lookup: CDR1 LNHNV, CDR2 YYDKDF (reference sequence). The CDR3 totals 15 residues.

This clone was counted at least ten times. This chain connects TRBV28 to TRBJ1-2; 11 positions agree with TRBD1. Germline-derived CDR1 and CDR2 are MDHEN and SYDVKM. This CDR3 is 19 amino acids long. V shed 5 bases and J 6 bases; nucleotides not matched to a gene: 20. The chain's CDR3 is CASSLPSESGQGAYHGYTF. The CDR3 DNA follows: TGTGCCAGCAGTCTTCCTTCAGAGTCAGGACAGGGGGCATATCATGGCTACACCTTC.

This clone was counted a few times. This CDR3 is CASSSPRGWNTEAFF. Written as DNA, the CDR3 is TGTGCCAGCAGTTCCCCCAGGGGTTGGAACACTGAAGCTTTCTTT. The chain is built from TRBV28 and TRBJ1-1; the D gene is possibly TRBD1 (6 bases). Germline CDR1 reads MDHEN; CDR2 reads SYDVKM. V was trimmed by 4 bases and J by 1 base, leaving 13 bases between them. This CDR3 has 15 amino acids.

J is TRBJ1-3 and V is TRBV28; D is uncertain. The V end lost 6 bases, the J end lost 1 base, and 13 bases lay between the germline ends. Germline CDR1 is MDHEN and CDR2 is SYDVKM. This CDR3 is built from 15 residues. CDR3 in amino acids: CASRGSEDSGNTIYF. The CDR3 DNA follows: TGTGCCAGCAGGGGCTCGGAAGATTCTGGAAACACCATATATTTT.

The rearrangement uses TRBV14 and TRBJ2-3; TRBD2 is a possible D gene (5 bases). The CDR3 spans 17 residues. V lost 0 bases to trimming and J lost 6 bases, with 19 bases between them. Germline V gene data show CDR1 as SGHDN and CDR2 as FVKESK. CDR3 DNA sequence: TGTGCCAGCAGCCAAGAATCCTTGAGGGTTAGTTCGGATACGCAGTATTTT. It specifies CASSQESLRVSSDTQYF. The full variable domain, rest sourced from reference TRBV14 and TRBJ2-3, is EAGVTQFPSHSVIEKGQTVTLRCDPISGHDNLYWYRRVMGKEIKFLLHFVKESKQDESGMPNNRFLAERTGGTYSTLKVQPAELEDSGVYFCASSQESLRVSSDTQYFGPGTRLTVL.

The CDR3 spells CASSPLAGGGETQYF. The CDR3 region has the DNA TGTGCCAGCAGCCCACTAGCGGGAGGAGGAGAGACCCAGTACTTC. This sequence joins TRBV7-6 and TRBJ2-5, with 12 bases identical to TRBD2. Germline V CDR1 and CDR2: SGHVS, FNYEAQ. The V and J ends lost 5 bases and 4 bases, in that order; junction bases with no gene match: 5. The CDR3 has 15 residues.

This clone was counted between two and nine times. The V call is TRBV7-3, the J call TRBJ2-6; D perhaps matches TRBD2 (5 bases). The CDR3 consists of 14 residues. V was clipped by 5 bases and J by 6 bases, with 11 bases between them. Germline V lookup: CDR1 SGHTA, CDR2 FQGTGA. The CDR3 bases are TGTGCCAGCAGCCCCGAGGGAGCGGCCAACGTCCTGACTTTC. This translates into CASSPEGAANVLTF.

V gene TRBV7-9 combines with J gene TRBJ2-5, with unresolved D. The CDR3 extends over 11 amino acids. The germline CDR1 and CDR2 sequences are SEHNR and FQNEAQ (reference sequence). Trimming shortened V by 6 bases and J by 1 base, and 3 bases separated the two germline ends. Written as DNA, the CDR3 is TGTGCCAGCAGTTCCCAAGAGACCCAGTACTTC. This codes for CASSSQETQYF.

A word on this clone: Since a far larger clone is one base different, this is likely a read error. The chain employs TRBV7-6 and TRBJ1-4; D unresolved. The CDR3 is made up of 17 amino acids. The germline gives CDR1 SGHVS, CDR2 FNYEAQ. V lost 2 bases to trimming and J lost 5 bases, with 18 bases between them. The CDR3 coding sequence is TGTGCCAGCAGCTTAAATGGCAAGGTCCAGGTGAATGAAAAACTGTTTTTT. Its protein product is CASSLNGKVQVNEKLFF.

The rearrangement uses TRBV9 and TRBJ2-2; weak D call: TRBD1 (5 bases). The V end was cut by 0 bases, the J end by 0 bases, with 15 bases between. The CDR3 contains 18 residues. In germline, CDR1 is SGDLS, CDR2 YYNGEE. The CDR3 region is CASSVGPLGQTNTGELFF. CDR3 bases: TGTGCCAGCAGCGTAGGGCCGCTCGGACAAACGAACACCGGGGAGCTGTTTTTT.

This chain joins TRBV19 and TRBJ1-3; D gene ambiguous. In germline, CDR1 is LNHDA, CDR2 SQIVND (reference sequence). V was pared by 3 bases and J by 0 bases, with 9 bases between. This CDR3 region has 15 residues. CDR3 protein: CASSIGGSSGNTIYF. CDR3 in DNA: TGTGCCAGTAGTATCGGCGGGAGCTCTGGAAACACCATATATTTT.

The chain employs TRBV7-2 and TRBJ1-5; D unresolved. Germline-derived CDR1 and CDR2 are SGHTA and FQGNSA. CDR3 length: 14 residues. Trimming removed 5 bases at V and 6 bases at J, with 14 bases between. CDR3 amino acids: CASSRPGSGQPQHF. The CDR3 region has the DNA TGTGCCAGCAGCAGACCAGGCTCTGGTCAGCCCCAGCATTTT.

This clone was detected only a few times. The J gene is TRBJ1-4, the V gene TRBV19; no definite D call. The CDR3 runs to 13 residues. The V gene lost 3 bases and the J gene lost 7 bases, with 9 bases spanning the gap. Germline CDR1 LNHDA, CDR2 SQIVND (reference sequence). Written as DNA, the CDR3 is TGTGCCAGTAGTATCTTGATAGGTGAAAAACTGTTTTTT. Translating it yields CASSILIGEKLFF.

The chain employs TRBV2 and TRBJ1-5; TRBD1 might be the D (6 bases). Per the germline V gene, CDR1 is SNHLY and CDR2 is FYNNEI. Trimming stripped 1 base from V and 3 bases from J, with 25 bases between. The CDR3 has 20 residues. The CDR3 region is CASSEVRAGAATPLNQPQHF. DNA for the CDR3: TGTGCCAGCAGTGAAGTAAGGGCAGGGGCTGCCACCCCTCTCAATCAGCCCCAGCATTTT.